The 29 T cell receptor beta chains below come from one sample, sequenced in a study of T-cell reconstitution after alpha-beta-depleted transplantation in children. Unique molecular identifiers were incorporated into the prepared TCRbeta library. Each CDR3 protein is one row after TCRdb ran MiXCR on the PCR reads. The sample lists about 340,000 distinct CDR3 sequences, more than 10% occurring once. The sample here was PBMCs, taken from the stem cell graft. The receptors stem from a human donor who donated a stem cell graft to a child with Fanconi anemia.

This clonotype was recorded many times. CDR3 in amino acids: CSVQEGPGGYTF. The CDR3 DNA reads TGCAGCGTCCAAGAGGGCCCGGGAGGCTACACCTTC. The chain carries TRBV29-1 and TRBJ1-2; D gene uncertain. Germline V CDR1 and CDR2: SQVTM, ANQGSEA. The CDR3 has 12 residues. Trimming shortened V by 6 bases and J by 8 bases, and 16 bases separated the two germline ends.

This clonotype was counted at least ten times. CDR3 DNA: TGCGCCAGCAGCAGTACCACTGAAGCTTTCTTT. Translation: CASSSTTEAFF. The chain links TRBV5-1 to TRBJ1-1; D is ambiguous. CDR3 length: 11 amino acids. Germline CDR1 reads SGHRS; CDR2 reads YFSETQ. Trimming took off 4 bases at V and 4 bases at J, with 5 bases between the two ends.

This clonotype was seen ten or more times. This chain connects TRBV29-1 to TRBJ2-7; D remains unclear. Germline CDR1 reads SQVTM; CDR2 reads ANQGSEA. Trimming cost V 4 bases and J 6 bases, with 10 bases left between them. The CDR3 is 11 amino acids. CDR3 region: CSVGVAGEQYF. In DNA, the CDR3 is TGCAGCGTTGGTGTGGCTGGCGAGCAGTACTTC.

With regard to this clonotype: A much larger clone lies a single base off, so this may be a read error. Without the conserved terminal phenylalanine or tryptophan, this CDR3 likely stems from a read error. The chain is built from TRBV4-2 and TRBJ2-3; D might be TRBD2 (8 bases). The ends were cut back, 3 bases at V and 2 bases at J, with 18 bases in the middle. The CDR3 is made up of 17 amino acids. The V gene's germline CDR1 is LGHNA and CDR2 YNFKEQ. CDR3 DNA sequence: TGTGCCAGCAGCCAGATCGGGACAGCGGGGGTCACAGATACGCAGTATTTA. Translated, it gives CASSQIGTAGVTDTQYL.

About this clonotype: This sequence may be a read error, since a much larger clone differs from it by one base. The final CDR3 position lacks the conserved phenylalanine or tryptophan, pointing to a likely read error. The chain recombines TRBV12-3 or TRBV12-4 with TRBJ1-6; D not certain. Trimming pared 6 bases from V and 0 bases from J, leaving 12 bases between. This CDR3 comprises 16 residues. The CDR3 sequence is CASSPGASSYNSPLHV. The CDR3 DNA reads TGTGCCAGCAGCCCGGGTGCAAGCTCCTATAATTCACCCCTCCACGTT.

There are many counts of this clonotype. The chain recombines TRBV6-5 with TRBJ2-1; the D call may be TRBD1 or TRBD2 (6 bases each). Trimming took 0 bases from V and 3 from J, leaving 18 bases between them. The CDR3 covers 18 residues. Germline CDR1 is MNHEY and CDR2 is SVGAGI. CDR3: CASSYSGLNGGYYNEQFF. As DNA, the CDR3 is TGTGCCAGCAGTTACTCGGGGCTGAACGGGGGCTACTACAATGAGCAGTTCTTC.

The chain carries TRBV20-1 and TRBJ2-2, with a possible D match to TRBD1 (5 bases). V was shortened by 6 bases and J by 2 bases, with 13 bases between the two germline ends. The CDR3 runs 14 residues. The germline CDR1 and CDR2 sequences are DFQATT and SNEGSKA (reference sequence). The chain's CDR3 is CSARRQGNTGELFF. The CDR3 coding sequence is TGCAGTGCCCGCCGGCAGGGCAACACCGGGGAGCTGTTTTTT.

This clonotype was counted between two and nine times. The J gene is TRBJ1-6, the V gene TRBV4-2; unclear D gene. Trimming removed 5 bases at V and 10 bases at J, with 12 bases between. The germline V gene has CDR1 LGHNA and CDR2 YNFKEQ. The CDR3 loop spans 13 amino acids. CDR3 in amino acids: CASSGSLDSPLHF. As DNA, the CDR3 is TGTGCCAGCAGCGGGTCTTTAGACTCACCCCTCCACTTT.

This clonotype was recorded many times. The chain carries TRBV30 and TRBJ2-2; D unclear. The CDR3 loop spans 12 amino acids. Deletions cut 3 bases from V and 6 bases from J, with 8 bases between. In germline, CDR1 is GTSNPN, CDR2 SVGIG (reference sequence). Written as DNA, the CDR3 is TGTGCCTGGAGGGGTGGGGCCGGGGAGCTGTTTTTT. It translates to CAWRGGAGELFF. The full variable domain, with the rest looked up from reference TRBV30 and TRBJ2-2, is SQTIHQWPATLVQPVGSPLSLECTVEGTSNPNLYWYRQAAGRGLQLLFYSVGIGQISSEVPQNLSASRPQDRQFILSSKKLLLSDSGFYLCAWRGGAGELFFGEGSRLTVL.

In this sample, this clonotype turned up many times. The chain couples TRBV5-5 to TRBJ2-1; D possibly corresponds to TRBD2 (6 bases). Germline V gene lookup returns CDR1 SGHKS and CDR2 YYEKEE (reference sequence). The CDR3 sequence is 15 residues long. V was pared by 0 bases and J by 5 bases, with 12 bases between. The CDR3 DNA follows: TGTGCCAGCAGCTTGGCAGTAGCGGCTAACAATGAGCAGTTCTTC. This codes for CASSLAVAANNEQFF.

This clonotype was recorded many times. The chain has TRBV24-1 and TRBJ1-2, with D unresolved. The CDR3 has 15 amino acids. V lost 4 bases and J lost 5, with 16 bases in between. CDR1 is KGHDR and CDR2 is SFDVKD in the germline V gene. Written as DNA, the CDR3 is TGTGCCACCAGTGACGCGAACCCGGATCGTTATGGCTACACCTTC. This encodes CATSDANPDRYGYTF.

At least ten counts were recorded for this clonotype. CDR3 DNA sequence: TGCGCCAGCAGCTGGGCGGGACAGCCTAGCACAGATACGCAGTATTTT. It is translated as CASSWAGQPSTDTQYF. The rearrangement uses TRBV5-1 and TRBJ2-3, with D maybe TRBD1 (7 bases). Germline V gene lookup returns CDR1 SGHRS and CDR2 YFSETQ. V shed 3 bases and J shed 0 bases, with 14 bases lying between them. The length of the CDR3 is 16 residues.

There are a few counts of this clonotype. This rearrangement joins TRBV5-1 to TRBJ2-7; D not certain. This CDR3 is built from 15 residues. CDR1 and CDR2 (germline): SGHRS, YFSETQ. Trimming took off 4 bases at V and 2 bases at J, with 16 bases between the two ends. The CDR3 nucleotides are TGCGCCAGCAGCGCGGACGGCAGATACGCCTACGAGCAGTACTTC. It is translated as CASSADGRYAYEQYF.

The V gene is TRBV6-1, the J gene TRBJ2-2; TRBD1 aligns across 7 bases. The trim removed 6 bases at V and 7 bases at J, leaving 11 bases unmatched. The CDR3 loop spans 15 amino acids. Germline CDR1 reads MNHNS; CDR2 reads SASEGT. The CDR3 DNA is TGTGCCAGCAGGCAGACAGGGATGTCCGGCGGGGAGCTGTTTTTT. It translates to CASRQTGMSGGELFF.

J is TRBJ1-6 and V is TRBV7-2; no definite D call. Germline V gene data show CDR1 as SGHTA and CDR2 as FQGNSA. Trimming cost V 5 bases and J 0 bases, with 14 bases left between them. This CDR3 is built from 17 residues. CDR3 protein: CASSPYSQSSYNSPLHF. CDR3 in DNA: TGTGCCAGCAGCCCATACAGTCAGAGCTCCTATAATTCACCCCTCCACTTT.

CDR3 protein: CAISGTSGATGELFF. The CDR3 coding sequence is TGTGCCATCAGTGGGACTAGCGGGGCCACCGGGGAGCTGTTTTTT. V usage is TRBV10-3 and J usage is TRBJ2-2, with 12 positions matching TRBD2. The CDR3 totals 15 residues. The V and J ends lost 4 bases and 4 bases, in that order; junction bases with no gene match: 1. Germline V gene sequence: CDR1 ENHRY, CDR2 SYGVKD.

The rearrangement joins TRBV5-1 to TRBJ2-5; the match to TRBD2 covers 9 bases. This CDR3 is built from 16 residues. The V gene end was trimmed by 4 bases and the J gene end by 4 bases; junction bases not matched to a gene: 11. Germline V gene sequence: CDR1 SGHRS, CDR2 YFSETQ. The chain's CDR3 is CASSTPSGKDRETQYF. CDR3 nucleotides: TGCGCCAGCAGCACCCCTAGCGGGAAGGATCGAGAGACCCAGTACTTC.

With respect to this clonotype: This clone may be a read error of a much larger clone one base away. This chain uses TRBV20-1 with TRBJ1-1, with TRBD1 matching 9 bases. The CDR3 is 16 amino acids. The germline V gene has CDR1 DFQATT and CDR2 SNEGSKA (reference sequence). In DNA, the CDR3 is TGCTGTGCTAGACATAAACAGGGGGCTTGGGCCACTGAAGCTTTCTTT. Encoded protein: CCARHKQGAWATEAFF.

This clonotype showed up just a few times. The chain links TRBV6-2 or TRBV6-3 to TRBJ2-7; D might be TRBD1 or TRBD2, each matching 5 bases. The CDR3 totals 14 residues. The V and J ends lost 2 bases and 5 bases respectively, with 13 bases between them. Germline assignment: CDR1 MNHEY and CDR2 SVGEGT. The CDR3 sequence is CASSYGGRFNEQYV. Written as DNA, the CDR3 is TGTGCCAGCAGTTACGGGGGAAGATTTAACGAGCAGTACGTC.

The rearrangement links TRBV27 to TRBJ2-7; 9 bases are a match to TRBD1. The CDR3 contains 15 residues. The V gene's germline CDR1 is MNHEY and CDR2 SMNVEV (reference sequence). The ends lost 5 bases at V and 3 bases at J; junction bases unmatched: 8. In nucleotides, the CDR3 is TGTGCCAGCAGTATAGCGGACAGGGGCGGCTACGAGCAGTACTTC. Translating gives CASSIADRGGYEQYF.

This chain's CDR3 is CASQIGGLYNEQFF. The CDR3 DNA reads as TGTGCCAGCCAAATAGGGGGACTCTACAATGAGCAGTTCTTC. The genes are TRBV2 and TRBJ2-1; the D call may be TRBD1 or TRBD2 (6 bases each). From germline, CDR1 is SNHLY and CDR2 FYNNEI. Trimming shortened V by 8 bases and J by 3 bases, and 14 bases separated the two germline ends. This CDR3 spans 14 amino acids.

A single count supports this clonotype. The gene calls are TRBV12-3 or TRBV12-4 and TRBJ2-5; D is unclear. The CDR3 has 13 amino acids. The V end lost 6 bases, the J end lost 7 bases, and 15 bases lay between the germline ends. The CDR3 region is CASSLERLGTQYF. The CDR3 DNA reads TGTGCCAGCAGCCTAGAGCGTTTGGGGACCCAGTACTTC.

A word on this clonotype: A much larger clonotype is one base distant, so this may be a read error. Since no conserved phenylalanine or tryptophan closes the CDR3, a read error is the likely cause. This rearrangement joins TRBV12-3 or TRBV12-4 to TRBJ1-1, with D uncertain. The CDR3 covers 17 residues. The V end was cut by 6 bases, the J end by 1 base, with 21 bases between. CDR3 sequence reads: CASRPGHGRAGNTEAFC. CDR3 sequence (DNA): TGTGCCAGCAGACCGGGCCATGGTAGGGCAGGGAACACTGAAGCTTTCTGT.

This clonotype showed up many times. The V call is TRBV20-1, the J call TRBJ2-6; D uncertain. The CDR3 has 13 amino acids. Germline CDR1 reads DFQATT; CDR2 reads SNEGSKA (reference sequence). The ends were cut back, 7 bases at V and 4 bases at J, with 11 bases in the middle. The CDR3 sequence is CSGWETGANVLTF. As DNA, the CDR3 is TGCAGTGGCTGGGAAACAGGGGCCAACGTCCTGACTTTC.

This clonotype was seen a few times. V and J are TRBV25-1 and TRBJ1-4; D is unclear. V lost 4 bases, J lost 0 bases, and 9 bases lay in between. Germline V lookup: CDR1 MGHDK, CDR2 SYGVNS. This CDR3 is 15 amino acids long. DNA of the CDR3: TGTGCCAGCAGTGTCAACGGCGCAACTAATGAAAAACTGTTTTTT. Amino acids: CASSVNGATNEKLFF.

This chain uses TRBV6-4 with TRBJ1-2; weak D call: TRBD1 (5 bases). This CDR3 region has 15 residues. Germline V gene lookup returns CDR1 MRHNA and CDR2 SNTAGT. V was pared by 0 bases and J by 5 bases, with 13 bases between. CDR3 region: CASSDSTPGQYGYTF. In DNA form, the CDR3 reads TGTGCCAGCAGTGACTCGACTCCAGGGCAATATGGCTACACCTTC.

This clonotype was seen more than once but under ten times. J is TRBJ2-7 and V is TRBV5-1; 8 nucleotides agree with TRBD1. The germline V gene has CDR1 SGHRS and CDR2 YFSETQ. This CDR3 contains 14 residues. V lost 6 bases and J lost 1; bases outside the gene matches: 6. The CDR3 nucleotides are TGCGCCAGCACCCCCCAGGGGGCTTCCTACGAGCAGTACTTC. The encoded protein is CASTPQGASYEQYF. Full variable domain (rest looked up from reference TRBV5-1 and TRBJ2-7): KAGVTQTPRYLIKTRGQQVTLSCSPISGHRSVSWYQQTPGQGLQFLFEYFSETQRNKGNFPGRFSGRQFSNSRSEMNVSTLELGDSALYLCASTPQGASYEQYFGPGTRLTVT.

The chain couples TRBV20-1 to TRBJ1-5; D gene uncertain. CDR1 is DFQATT, CDR2 SNEGSKA, per germline (reference sequence). V gave up 3 bases and J gave up 1 base, with 10 bases separating them. The CDR3 covers 14 residues. CDR3 region: CSASLAGSNQPQHF. The CDR3 DNA reads TGCAGTGCTAGTCTGGCAGGAAGCAATCAGCCCCAGCATTTT.

CDR3 coding DNA: TGCAGTGCTAGAGAAAATTACTCTGGAAACACCATATATTTT. Translated: CSARENYSGNTIYF. The chain carries TRBV20-1 and TRBJ1-3; D uncertain. V was cut by 0 bases and J by 0 bases, with 6 bases left in between. CDR1 is DFQATT and CDR2 is SNEGSKA in the germline V gene (reference sequence). The CDR3 totals 14 residues.